The 12 T cell receptor beta chains given below trace back to one sample, sequenced in a study of blood T cell repertoires in COVID-19. TCRdb keeps only in-frame clones here, not all; method: immunoSEQ multiplex PCR. The sample comprises 61,000 or so clones, 85% to 90% of which are singletons, and around 18% rests with the top ten. Material for sequencing was peripheral blood. The receptors derive from a woman of 80 years or more with active COVID-19.

The chain couples TRBV5-1 to TRBJ1-1; possibly TRBD1 for D (6 bases). This CDR3 spans 15 amino acids. Trimming cost V 1 base and J 0 bases, with 10 bases left between them. The germline V gene has CDR1 SGHRS and CDR2 YFSETQ. The CDR3 loop is CASSLTGSMNTEAFF. The CDR3, as DNA: TGCGCCAGCAGCTTGACAGGGTCAATGAACACTGAAGCTTTCTTT. Supplemented by reference TRBV5-1 and TRBJ1-1, the full variable domain reads KAGVTQTPRYLIKTRGQQVTLSCSPISGHRSVSWYQQTPGQGLQFLFEYFSETQRNKGNFPGRFSGRQFSNSRSEMNVSTLELGDSALYLCASSLTGSMNTEAFFGQGTRLTVV.

The chain recombines TRBV6-1 with TRBJ2-3; D might be TRBD2 (5 bases). V was clipped by 3 bases and J by 3 bases, with 10 bases between them. In germline, CDR1 is MNHNS, CDR2 SASEGT. The CDR3 totals 14 residues. The CDR3 sequence is CASSDRTGTDTQYF. As DNA, the CDR3 is TGTGCCAGCAGTGATCGGACGGGAACAGATACGCAGTATTTT.

This chain connects TRBV2 to TRBJ1-5, with TRBD1 as a possible D gene (6 bases). CDR1 is SNHLY, CDR2 FYNNEI, per germline. The germline V and J ends were trimmed by 4 bases and 5 bases, with 9 bases remaining between them. This CDR3 spans 13 amino acids. The CDR3, as DNA: TGTGCCAGCAGTGGGGACACATATCAGCCCCAGCATTTT. Protein: CASSGDTYQPQHF.

The V and J genes are TRBV7-8 and TRBJ2-5, with 8 nucleotides matching TRBD1. The CDR3 consists of 15 residues. V lost 5 bases, J lost 2 bases, and 7 bases stayed unmatched. CDR1 and CDR2 (germline): SGHVS, FQNEAQ. In DNA, the CDR3 is TGTGCCAGCAGCATGGGGACAGGCCATCAAGAGACCCAGTACTTC. Translating gives CASSMGTGHQETQYF.

The chain combines TRBV19 with TRBJ1-1, with TRBD1 as a possible D gene (5 bases). CDR1 LNHDA and CDR2 SQIVND come from the germline V gene (reference sequence). The V end lost 5 bases, the J end lost 3 bases, and 10 bases lay between the germline ends. This CDR3 spans 13 amino acids. CDR3 coding DNA: TGTGCCAGTAGTGTAAAAGGGGACACTGAAGCTTTCTTT. This gives the protein CASSVKGDTEAFF.

The chain couples TRBV25-1 to TRBJ2-5; perhaps TRBD2 as D (8 bases). There are 16 residues in the CDR3. The germline CDR1 and CDR2 sequences are MGHDK and SYGVNS. V lost 4 bases, J lost 5 bases, and 20 bases lay in between. The DNA for the CDR3 is TGTGCCAGCAGTGCCCGGGGGGGACAGCAGTGGGAGACCCAGTACTTC. Translated: CASSARGGQQWETQYF.

The chain carries TRBV5-1 and TRBJ2-1; D remains unclear. The CDR3 contains 19 residues. With 0 bases removed from V and 2 bases from J, the gap between germline ends came to 21 bases. From germline, CDR1 is SGHRS and CDR2 YFSETQ. The CDR3 sequence is CASSLALTPGSYPYNEQFF. The CDR3 DNA reads as TGCGCCAGCAGCTTGGCCCTGACACCCGGAAGCTACCCCTACAATGAGCAGTTCTTC.

V gene TRBV5-4 combines with J gene TRBJ1-2; 7 positions match TRBD1. Germline V lookup: CDR1 SGHNT, CDR2 YYREEE (reference sequence). The CDR3 spans 15 residues. Trimming removed 1 base from V and 7 bases from J; junction bases left unmatched: 10. The CDR3 reads CASSLSRQGKGGYTF. The CDR3 DNA reads TGTGCCAGCAGCTTGAGCCGACAGGGAAAGGGTGGCTACACCTTC. Based on the CDR3 plus reference TRBV5-4 and TRBJ1-2, the full variable domain is ETGVTQSPTHLIKTRGQQVTLRCSSQSGHNTVSWYQQALGQGPQFIFQYYREEENGRGNFPPRFSGLQFPNYSSELNVNALELDDSALYLCASSLSRQGKGGYTFGSGTRLTVV.

The chain combines TRBV9 with TRBJ2-2; TRBD1 agrees at 7 bases. The CDR3 runs to 15 residues. Germline CDR1 and CDR2: SGDLS and YYNGEE. Unmatched junction bases numbered 7, after V lost 3 bases and J lost 5 bases. The CDR3 loop reads CASSARQGVTGELFF. CDR3 DNA: TGTGCCAGCAGCGCGCGACAGGGAGTGACCGGGGAGCTGTTTTTT.

V gene TRBV14 combines with J gene TRBJ2-1, with 7 bases aligning to TRBD2. Germline V CDR1 and CDR2: SGHDN, FVKESK. The CDR3 loop spans 15 amino acids. J lost 6 bases, V lost 3 bases, and 8 bases had no gene match. CDR3: CASSHPAGLGNEQFF. The DNA of the CDR3 is TGTGCCAGCAGCCATCCAGCGGGGTTGGGCAATGAGCAGTTCTTC.

The rearrangement links TRBV5-8 to TRBJ1-1; 9 bases fit TRBD1. This CDR3 region has 15 residues. After removal of 0 bases from V and 4 bases from J, the junction contained 4 bases not matched to a gene. In germline, CDR1 is SGHTS, CDR2 YDEGEE. The CDR3 is CASSLGTGAGTEAFF. The CDR3 DNA follows: TGTGCCAGCAGCTTGGGGACAGGGGCGGGCACTGAAGCTTTCTTT.

This sequence joins TRBV5-8 and TRBJ2-7; the match to TRBD2 covers 8 bases. With V trimmed by 1 base and J by 4 bases, 16 bases remained unmatched. In germline, CDR1 is SGHTS, CDR2 YDEGEE. This CDR3 has 18 amino acids. The CDR3 region is CASSLWRWTVGGAYEQYF. CDR3 DNA: TGTGCCAGCAGCTTGTGGCGGTGGACTGTCGGGGGGGCTTACGAGCAGTACTTC.